The T cell receptor beta chain described here comes from a study of glioma-infiltrating T cells. Trimming removed 3 bases from V and 0 bases from J, with 9 bases in between. The CDR3 length is 14 residues. CDR1 is LNHNV, CDR2 YYDKDF, per germline (reference sequence). TCR alpha and beta CDR3 regions were amplified from RNA using iRepertoire nested multiplex PCR. TCRdb processed the multiplex PCR reads anew with MiXCR; each CDR3 protein has one entry. Among 300,000 to 450,000 distinct CDR3 sequences listed, less than 50% were seen once. Findings of the study overall: Patients with low tissue-blood divergence carried a signature set of shared blood CDR3 motifs.

There are many counts of this clonotype. Its antigen is unknown. This chain uses TRBV15 with TRBJ2-7; a possible D gene is TRBD1 (5 bases). The receptor comes from a human donor with low-grade glioma or glioblastoma, undergoing nonglioma brain surgery, or in good health (not recorded which). Sequencing input: glioma tissue, nonneoplastic brain tissue, or PBMCs (not recorded which). The CDR3, as DNA: TGTGCCACCAGCAGCGGTCAGGGCTCCTACGAGCAGTACTTC. This sequence encodes CATSSGQGSYEQYF.